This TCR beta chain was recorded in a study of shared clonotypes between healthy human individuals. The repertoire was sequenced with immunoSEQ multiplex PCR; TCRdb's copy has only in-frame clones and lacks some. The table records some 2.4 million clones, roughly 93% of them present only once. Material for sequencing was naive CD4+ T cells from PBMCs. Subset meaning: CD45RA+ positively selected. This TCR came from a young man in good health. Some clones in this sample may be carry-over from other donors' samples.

This CDR3 reads CASGAEVNQPQHF. CDR3 nucleotides: TGTGCCAGCGGGGCAGAAGTCAATCAGCCCCAGCATTTT. The gene calls are TRBV7-6 and TRBJ1-5; D possibly corresponds to TRBD1 (5 bases). Trimming took off 8 bases at V and 3 bases at J, with 11 bases between the two ends. In germline, CDR1 is SGHVS, CDR2 FNYEAQ. This CDR3 has 13 amino acids.